This note documents a single TCR beta chain sequence. TCRdb's table, derived via immunoSEQ multiplex PCR, lists solely in-frame clones and lacks some. The sample includes tens of thousands of clones, about 83% seen only once; the top ten take approximately 14%. The data were taken from a study of control samples from healthy donors and cancer patients. Material: blood. This clonotype originated in a man in his sixties in good health.

The DNA of the CDR3 is TGCGCCAGCAGTGAGTCCCCGGGAGGGCCTGAAGAGACCCAGTACTTC. Its translation: CASSESPGGPEETQYF. This rearrangement joins TRBV10-1 to TRBJ2-5; 8 positions match TRBD2. This CDR3 contains 16 residues. CDR1 is WNHNN and CDR2 is SYGVQD in the germline V gene (reference sequence). The junction had 6 bases not matched to a gene; V was cut back by 0 bases and J by 3 bases.